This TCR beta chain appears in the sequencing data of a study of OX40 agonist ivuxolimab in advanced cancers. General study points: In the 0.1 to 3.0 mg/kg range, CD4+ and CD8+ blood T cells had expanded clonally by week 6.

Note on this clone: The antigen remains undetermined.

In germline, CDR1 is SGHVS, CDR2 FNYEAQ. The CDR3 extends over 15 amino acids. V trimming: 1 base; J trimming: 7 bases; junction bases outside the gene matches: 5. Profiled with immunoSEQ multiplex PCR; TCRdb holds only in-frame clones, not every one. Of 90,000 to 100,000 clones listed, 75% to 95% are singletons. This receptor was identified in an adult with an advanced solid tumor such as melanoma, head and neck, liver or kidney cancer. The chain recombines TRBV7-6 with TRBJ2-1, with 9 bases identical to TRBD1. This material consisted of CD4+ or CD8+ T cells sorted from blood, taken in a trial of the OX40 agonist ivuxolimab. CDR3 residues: CASSLGGTGYNEQFF. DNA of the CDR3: TGTGCCAGCAGCTTAGGCGGGACAGGGTATAATGAGCAGTTCTTC.